A single sample gave rise to the 17 T cell receptor beta chains below, sequenced in a study of CD4 and CD8 cells across lung adenocarcinoma regions. TCRdb used MiXCR to reprocess the PCR reads, holding one entry per CDR3 protein. The sample holds about 25,000 distinct CDR3 sequences, roughly half seen once. The sample comprised CD8+ T cells from the center of a lung tumor. The receptors originated from a male donor with lung adenocarcinoma. The CD4 and CD8 labels of this study may be unreliable.

J is TRBJ2-3 and V is TRBV6-1; D is possibly TRBD1 (6 bases). The germline V and J ends were trimmed by 11 bases and 10 bases, with 28 bases remaining between them. Germline V gene lookup returns CDR1 MNHNS and CDR2 SASEGT. The CDR3 is made up of 15 amino acids. This CDR3 is CALSGQPVRTGAQYF. The DNA of the CDR3 is TGTGCCCTGAGCGGACAGCCGGTGAGGACCGGTGCGCAGTATTTT.

This sequence joins TRBV27 and TRBJ2-4; weak D call: TRBD1 (8 bases). Germline-derived CDR1 and CDR2 are MNHEY and SMNVEV (reference sequence). The germline V and J ends were trimmed by 6 bases and 5 bases, with 23 bases remaining between them. The length of the CDR3 is 17 residues. The CDR3 DNA sequence: TGTGCCAGCAGAGCGGGGACAGGTGGCCGGGACCAAAACATTCAGTACTTC. It yields the protein CASRAGTGGRDQNIQYF.

This clonotype appeared many times. The chain recombines TRBV27 with TRBJ2-5, with D unresolved. The germline V and J ends were trimmed by 3 bases and 5 bases, with 4 bases remaining between them. The CDR3 runs to 11 residues. Germline lookup yields CDR1 MNHEY and CDR2 SMNVEV (reference sequence). In DNA, the CDR3 is TGTGCCAGCAGTTTCCGGGAGACCCAGTACTTC. Amino acids: CASSFRETQYF.

This clonotype was detected only a few times. Germline and junction disagree at one end, which may indicate a read error. V is TRBV10-2 and J is TRBJ2-5; D might be TRBD1 or TRBD2, each matching 7 bases. Germline V gives CDR1 WSHSY, CDR2 SAAADI. The CDR3 has 16 residues. CDR3 sequence: CASRGHGGGGGETQYF. For the CDR3, the DNA is TGCGCCAGCAGGGGACACGGGGGAGGGGGCGGAGAGACGCAGTATTTC.

This chain uses TRBV6-1 with TRBJ1-2, with a weak D call TRBD1 (6 bases). Trimming shortened V by 6 bases and J by 8 bases, and 22 bases separated the two germline ends. From germline, CDR1 is MNHNS and CDR2 SASEGT. CDR3 length: 15 residues. DNA of the CDR3: TGTGCCAGCAGAGGACAGCGGGGGGTCATCAGAGGCTACACCTTC. Translating gives CASRGQRGVIRGYTF.

This chain links TRBV29-1 with TRBJ2-1, with 11 bases lining up with TRBD2. The CDR3 loop spans 14 amino acids. Germline values: CDR1 SQVTM, CDR2 ANQGSEA. J was trimmed by 4 bases and V by 4 bases; bases with no gene match: 3. Here the CDR3 DNA reads TGCAGCGTTGGGGGGACTAGCGGATACAATGAGCAGTTCTTC. Translated, it gives CSVGGTSGYNEQFF.

This clonotype appeared a few times. The gene calls are TRBV9 and TRBJ2-4, with TRBD1 as a possible D gene (7 bases). Trimming stripped 4 bases from V and 9 bases from J, with 17 bases between. The CDR3 runs 14 residues. The germline CDR1 and CDR2 sequences are SGDLS and YYNGEE. CDR3 nucleotide sequence: TGTGCCAGCAGCCAGGGGGGCCCGGCGGGCATTCAGTACTTC. It yields the protein CASSQGGPAGIQYF.

The gene calls are TRBV5-1 and TRBJ2-1; TRBD1 might be the D (6 bases). Germline CDR1 SGHRS, CDR2 YFSETQ. Between the trimmed V and J ends, which lost 4 bases and 12 bases, there was a span of 26 bases. This CDR3 is built from 16 residues. The CDR3 spells CASSGTGTSRSSVQFF. In DNA, the CDR3 is TGCGCCAGCAGCGGAACCGGGACATCCCGGTCCAGTGTGCAGTTCTTC.

In its sample, this clonotype was seen many times. This chain connects TRBV10-1 to TRBJ1-1; D gene uncertain. Germline V gene data show CDR1 as WNHNN and CDR2 as SYGVQD (reference sequence). CDR3 size: 13 residues. The ends were cut back, 5 bases at V and 0 bases at J, with 7 bases in the middle. CDR3 in DNA: TGCGCCAGCAGTTCACACATGAACACTGAAGCTTTCTTT. Amino acid sequence: CASSSHMNTEAFF.

This clonotype was counted ten times or more. The chain is built from TRBV6-5 and TRBJ2-1; TRBD1 aligns across 8 bases. The J call may not be correct, given that the DNA end is closer to TRBJ2-5. The CDR3 is 15 residues long. Germline loops: CDR1 MNHEY, CDR2 SVGAGI. CDR3 DNA sequence: TGTGCCAGCAGTTACGGCAGGGGGCGTCGAGAGACCCAGTACTTC. Amino acids: CASSYGRGRRETQYF.

The gene calls are TRBV10-1 and TRBJ2-3, with D tentatively TRBD1 (5 bases). V dropped 0 bases and J dropped 5 bases, with 12 bases sitting between them. CDR1 WNHNN and CDR2 SYGVQD come from the germline V gene (reference sequence). The CDR3 consists of 15 residues. In DNA form, the CDR3 reads TGCGCCAGCAGTGAGTCGGGCAGGGATATAGATACGCAGTATTTT. This codes for CASSESGRDIDTQYF.

This clonotype was seen once. A read error may account for a junction end that differs from germline. The chain joins TRBV6-1 to TRBJ2-3, with D maybe TRBD2 (5 bases). CDR1 and CDR2 (germline): MNHNS, SASEGT. This CDR3 contains 14 residues. The CDR3 loop is CAGSRRPIPETQYF. For the CDR3, the DNA is TGTGCGGGCAGTCGGAGGCCTATCCCAGAGACGCAGTATTTT.

The CDR3 loop reads CASSEPALGTDTQYF. As DNA, the CDR3 is TGCGCCAGCAGTGAGCCCGCACTGGGGACAGATACGCAGTATTTT. V and J are TRBV10-1 and TRBJ2-3; D uncertain. The CDR3 totals 15 residues. Trimming left V 2 bases short and J 3 bases short, with 12 bases between. Germline V gene sequence: CDR1 WNHNN, CDR2 SYGVQD (reference sequence).

The chain uses TRBV6-1 and TRBJ2-1; 11 bases agree with TRBD2. This CDR3 region has 16 residues. The J segment lost 2 bases and the V segment lost 7 bases, leaving 7 bases of the junction unmatched. Germline CDR1 reads MNHNS; CDR2 reads SASEGT. The CDR3: CASKKLAGVAYNEQFF. In DNA form, the CDR3 reads TGTGCCAGCAAAAAACTAGCGGGGGTTGCCTACAATGAGCAGTTCTTC.

The sample holds many counts of this clonotype. This chain links TRBV6-5 with TRBJ2-7; 11 bases line up with TRBD2. Losses at the gene ends were 3 bases for V and 1 base for J; bases not matched to a gene: 8. This CDR3 has 17 amino acids. Germline CDR1 reads MNHEY; CDR2 reads SVGAGI. CDR3 in amino acids: CASSYSAGTSGSYEQYF. Here the CDR3 DNA reads TGTGCCAGCAGTTATTCGGCCGGGACTAGCGGTTCCTACGAGCAGTACTTC.

CDR3 residues: CASRLTGRRAKNTQYF. The CDR3 DNA is TGTGCGAGCCGCTTGACGGGGCGGAGAGCCAAAAACACGCAGTACTTC. This rearrangement joins TRBV6-1 to TRBJ2-4; the D gene could be TRBD1 or TRBD2 (5 bases each). Germline lookup yields CDR1 MNHNS and CDR2 SASEGT. The CDR3 spans 16 residues.

V is TRBV10-3 and J is TRBJ1-2; 7 nucleotides agree with TRBD1. Germline CDR1 and CDR2: ENHRY and SYGVKD. V shed 10 bases and J 1 base; nucleotides not matched to a gene: 6. The CDR3 runs 13 residues. CDR3 bases: TGTGCCACTTCGGGACAGTATAACTATGGCTACACCTTC. Amino acid sequence: CATSGQYNYGYTF.